The 28 T cell receptor beta chains below come from one sample, sequenced in a study of T cell responses to AZD1222 COVID-19 vaccine. Assay used: immunoSEQ multiplex PCR; TCRdb lists only in-frame clones, some missing. Here the sample spans 110,000 or so clones, 88% being singletons. The material was peripheral blood, obtained 28 days after the second AZD1222 dose. The receptors were sampled from an adult who received the AZD1222 COVID-19 vaccine.

The chain links TRBV23-1 to TRBJ1-1; a possible D gene is TRBD1 (6 bases). TRBV23-1 is an ORF, with its function uncertain. Trimming stripped 0 bases from V and 3 bases from J, with 20 bases between. This CDR3 spans 18 amino acids. The CDR3 is CASSQSLGGSEGDTEAFF. The CDR3, as DNA: TGCGCCAGCAGTCAATCGCTCGGGGGGAGTGAGGGGGACACTGAAGCTTTCTTT.

In DNA form, the CDR3 reads TGTGCCTGGCTCCCTCGGGCGCGGAACTATGGCTACACCTTC. As protein: CAWLPRARNYGYTF. V and J are TRBV30 and TRBJ1-2; D gene unclear. The CDR3 consists of 14 residues. Trimming removed 5 bases from V and 2 bases from J, with 15 bases in between. Germline CDR1 reads GTSNPN; CDR2 reads SVGIG (reference sequence).

The J gene is TRBJ2-3, the V gene TRBV6-4, with 8 positions matching TRBD2. The CDR3 loop spans 14 amino acids. Germline V gives CDR1 MRHNA, CDR2 SNTAGT. V was pared by 3 bases and J by 2 bases, with 1 base of the junction left unmatched. CDR3: CASSERGDTDTQYF. CDR3 in DNA: TGTGCCAGCAGTGAGCGGGGGGACACAGATACGCAGTATTTT.

V and J are TRBV6-5 and TRBJ1-1; 9 bases fit TRBD1. Per germline, CDR1 MNHEY and CDR2 SVGAGI. Trimming at V came to 0 bases and at J to 5 bases, leaving 4 bases not matched to a gene. This CDR3 spans 15 amino acids. The CDR3 here is CASSYSGQGGTEAFF. The CDR3 DNA follows: TGTGCCAGCAGTTACTCGGGACAGGGTGGAACTGAAGCTTTCTTT.

Concerning this clone itself: Other DNA sequences in this specimen translate into the identical CDR3. The rearrangement joins TRBV19 to TRBJ1-5; a weak D match, TRBD1 (5 bases). Between the trimmed V and J ends, which lost 1 base and 1 base, there was a span of 8 bases. CDR3 size: 15 residues. CDR1 and CDR2 (germline): LNHDA, SQIVND (reference sequence). The CDR3 DNA follows: TGTGCCAGTAGTATAGTTCCAGGGAGCAATCAGCCCCAGCATTTT. This encodes CASSIVPGSNQPQHF.

The CDR3 coding sequence is TGCAGTGCTAGTAATTGGGCTGCCGTCTCCTACGAGCAGTACTTC. This translates into CSASNWAAVSYEQYF. The chain uses TRBV20-1 and TRBJ2-7, with D uncertain. The germline V gene encodes CDR1 DFQATT and CDR2 SNEGSKA (reference sequence). The germline V and J ends were trimmed by 3 bases and 0 bases, with 15 bases remaining between them. The CDR3 sequence is 15 residues long.

The rearrangement links TRBV6-6 to TRBJ2-5, with D possibly TRBD2 on 7 matching bases. V gave up 5 bases and J gave up 2 bases, with 21 bases separating them. Germline lookup yields CDR1 MNHNY and CDR2 SVGAGI (reference sequence). The CDR3 is made up of 17 amino acids. The CDR3 loop reads CASSPIPGGGLQETQYF. Here the CDR3 DNA reads TGTGCCAGCAGTCCCATCCCGGGGGGCGGCCTACAAGAGACCCAGTACTTC.

The J gene is TRBJ1-6, the V gene TRBV6-2 or TRBV6-3, with 8 bases lining up with TRBD1. The CDR3 loop spans 17 amino acids. V was clipped by 0 bases and J by 0 bases; unmatched bases: 1. Per germline, CDR1 MNHEY and CDR2 SVGEGT. The CDR3 bases are TGTGCCAGCAGTTACTCTACAGGGGGCTCCTATAATTCACCCCTCCACTTT. Translating gives CASSYSTGGSYNSPLHF.

The chain combines TRBV28 with TRBJ1-4; TRBD1 aligns across 9 bases. V lost 6 bases, J lost 7 bases, and 6 bases stayed unmatched. Germline values: CDR1 MDHEN, CDR2 SYDVKM. There are 14 residues in the CDR3. The CDR3 here is CASSRGTGSEKLFF. As DNA, the CDR3 is TGTGCCAGCAGCCGCGGGACAGGGTCTGAAAAACTGTTTTTT.

To note about this clone: Within the sample, other DNA sequences also encode this same CDR3. The chain combines TRBV6-4 with TRBJ2-1; the D is unclear. The CDR3 is 15 amino acids. Trimming took off 0 bases at V and 0 bases at J, with 6 bases between the two ends. Germline V lookup: CDR1 MRHNA, CDR2 SNTAGT. CDR3 nucleotides: TGTGCCAGCAGTGACTCGGCCGGCTCCTACAATGAGCAGTTCTTC. Translating gives CASSDSAGSYNEQFF.

The chain couples TRBV12-5 to TRBJ2-1; TRBD1 matches at 7 bases. The J segment lost 10 bases and the V segment lost 1 base, leaving 1 base of the junction unmatched. The CDR3 consists of 12 residues. The germline CDR1 and CDR2 sequences are LGHNT and FRNRAP. The DNA for the CDR3 is TGTGCTAGTGGTTTGGCGACAGGGGAGCAGTTCTTC. It yields the protein CASGLATGEQFF.

The chain combines TRBV6-2 or TRBV6-3 with TRBJ1-2; TRBD1 aligns across 9 bases. This CDR3 is 15 amino acids long. In germline, CDR1 is MNHEY, CDR2 SVGEGT. J was trimmed by 5 bases and V by 5 bases; bases with no gene match: 9. The CDR3 here is CASSDRDRVGYGYTF. CDR3 coding DNA: TGTGCCAGCAGTGATCGGGACAGGGTTGGATATGGCTACACCTTC.

This clone was observed once. V gene TRBV19 combines with J gene TRBJ2-7, with 11 bases identical to TRBD2. V shed 5 bases, J shed 3 bases, and the junction held 6 bases outside the gene matches. This CDR3 spans 15 amino acids. Germline V lookup: CDR1 LNHDA, CDR2 SQIVND (reference sequence). The CDR3 spells CASSLASGGFYEQYF. The CDR3 region has the DNA TGTGCCAGTAGTCTCGCTAGCGGGGGGTTCTACGAGCAGTACTTC.

J is TRBJ2-1 and V is TRBV4-3; 8 bases fit TRBD2. The junction had 14 bases not matched to a gene; V was cut back by 4 bases and J by 6 bases. The CDR3 consists of 17 residues. From germline, CDR1 is LGHNA and CDR2 YSLEER. The CDR3 DNA sequence: TGCGCCAGCAGCCCCGACAAGATAGCGGGGCCTAGCAATGAGCAGTTCTTC. It specifies CASSPDKIAGPSNEQFF.

The chain carries TRBV7-3 and TRBJ1-2, with D possibly TRBD1 on 5 matching bases. Trimming took off 5 bases at V and 4 bases at J, with 11 bases between the two ends. Germline loops: CDR1 SGHTA, CDR2 FQGTGA. The length of the CDR3 is 13 residues. Written as DNA, the CDR3 is TGTGCCAGCAGCCGGGGACGGAGCTATGGCTACACCTTC. Its translation is CASSRGRSYGYTF.

The chain has TRBV28 and TRBJ1-5; D ambiguous. CDR3 size: 17 residues. Trimming took 2 bases from V and 7 from J, leaving 21 bases between them. The germline gives CDR1 MDHEN, CDR2 SYDVKM. DNA of the CDR3: TGTGCCAGCAGTTTACCCGGCGTGGGCAGGAGCGGGCAGCCCCAGCATTTT. Translated, it gives CASSLPGVGRSGQPQHF.

The chain combines TRBV27 with TRBJ1-2, with D unclear. Germline V gene lookup returns CDR1 MNHEY and CDR2 SMNVEV (reference sequence). Trimming removed 8 bases at V and 4 bases at J, with 17 bases between. The CDR3 runs 14 residues. The CDR3: CASRNPLGSYGYTF. CDR3 coding DNA: TGTGCCAGCCGTAACCCACTAGGGTCCTATGGCTACACCTTC.

Written as DNA, the CDR3 is TGTGCCAGCAGCCAGAGGGAAGGGGGCTATGGCTACACCTTC. It yields the protein CASSQREGGYGYTF. This chain links TRBV5-4 with TRBJ1-2; TRBD1 is a possible D gene (6 bases). The CDR3 consists of 14 residues. Trimming left V 4 bases short and J 4 bases short, with 14 bases between. Germline CDR1 is SGHNT and CDR2 is YYREEE (reference sequence).

V usage is TRBV30 and J usage is TRBJ2-7, with D tentatively TRBD2 (6 bases). With 0 bases removed from V and 3 bases from J, the gap between germline ends came to 9 bases. The CDR3 runs to 13 residues. The germline V gene has CDR1 GTSNPN and CDR2 SVGIG (reference sequence). In DNA, the CDR3 is TGTGCCTGGAGTGTTGATAGCGGCTACGAGCAGTACTTC. Amino acid sequence: CAWSVDSGYEQYF.

V gene TRBV5-4 combines with J gene TRBJ2-5; 7 bases match TRBD2. This CDR3 is built from 13 residues. V trimming: 5 bases; J trimming: 3 bases; junction bases outside the gene matches: 4. The germline CDR1 and CDR2 sequences are SGHNT and YYREEE (reference sequence). CDR3 amino acids: CASRFRGEETQYF. In DNA, the CDR3 is TGTGCCAGCAGGTTTCGGGGGGAAGAGACCCAGTACTTC.

This clone was counted a single time. The gene calls are TRBV24-1 and TRBJ2-5; the match to TRBD1 covers 7 bases. With 0 bases clipped from V and 2 bases from J, the junction kept 2 bases outside the gene matches. The CDR3 extends over 15 amino acids. CDR1 and CDR2 (germline): KGHDR, SFDVKD. The CDR3 reads CATSDLPGQQETQYF. Written as DNA, the CDR3 is TGTGCCACCAGTGATTTGCCGGGACAGCAAGAGACCCAGTACTTC.

The chain combines TRBV28 with TRBJ2-7, with TRBD1 identical over 7 bases. Germline values: CDR1 MDHEN, CDR2 SYDVKM. The CDR3 runs to 15 residues. Trimming took 6 bases from V and 0 from J; bases not matched to a gene: 8. DNA of the CDR3: TGTGCCAGCAGGAGGGAACAGGGGTCCTCCTACGAGCAGTACTTC. This encodes CASRREQGSSYEQYF. Complete variable domain (other parts from reference TRBV28 and TRBJ2-7): DVKVTQSSRYLVKRTGEKVFLECVQDMDHENMFWYRQDPGLGLRLIYFSYDVKMKEKGDIPEGYSVSREKKERFSLILESASTNQTSMYLCASRREQGSSYEQYFGPGTRLTVT.

The chain uses TRBV13 and TRBJ2-7; 10 nucleotides agree with TRBD2. The V and J ends lost 8 bases and 7 bases, in that order; junction bases with no gene match: 14. Germline V gene data show CDR1 as PRHDT and CDR2 as FYEKMQ (reference sequence). CDR3 length: 15 residues. The CDR3 sequence is CASGERTSGASEQYF. DNA for the CDR3: TGTGCCAGCGGAGAGAGGACTAGCGGCGCCTCTGAGCAGTACTTC.

This chain joins TRBV10-2 and TRBJ1-1; D is unresolved. Trimming took 4 bases from V and 0 from J, leaving 18 bases between them. CDR1 WSHSY and CDR2 SAAADI come from the germline V gene. The CDR3 length is 17 residues. The CDR3, as DNA: TGCGCCAGCAGTGGGGCAGGAGGATTCTCCCTGAACACTGAAGCTTTCTTT. It specifies CASSGAGGFSLNTEAFF.

The count of this clone is one. The CDR3 region has the DNA TGTGCCAGCAGTTACTCGAACGCAGACAGAAAGAACTATGGCTACACCTTC. Amino acids: CASSYSNADRKNYGYTF. This sequence joins TRBV6-8 and TRBJ1-2; perhaps TRBD1 as D (5 bases). The CDR3 totals 17 residues. Trimming cost V 0 bases and J 2 bases, with 16 bases left between them. Germline V gene lookup returns CDR1 MNHGY and CDR2 SAAAGT.

This CDR3 reads CASSIMGAARTDTQYF. The DNA for the CDR3 is TGTGCCAGTAGTATAATGGGAGCTGCCCGCACAGATACGCAGTATTTT. The chain couples TRBV19 to TRBJ2-3, with D perhaps TRBD2 (5 bases). Germline assignment: CDR1 LNHDA and CDR2 SQIVND (reference sequence). This CDR3 region has 16 residues. Trimming removed 2 bases from V and 1 base from J, with 13 bases in between.

This chain links TRBV11-2 with TRBJ2-1, with 8 positions matching TRBD1. There are 15 residues in the CDR3. Germline V gene sequence: CDR1 SGHAT, CDR2 FQNNGV. The V segment lost 8 bases and the J segment 3 bases; nucleotides outside the gene matches: 9. This CDR3 is CASRQGADVYNEQFF. CDR3 coding DNA: TGTGCCAGCCGCCAGGGGGCGGATGTCTACAATGAGCAGTTCTTC.

The chain combines TRBV25-1 with TRBJ2-2; 9 nucleotides align to TRBD1. V lost 4 bases and J lost 2; bases outside the gene matches: 8. The CDR3 contains 17 residues. Germline CDR1 and CDR2: MGHDK and SYGVNS. The CDR3 sequence is CASSVLRTGANTGELFF. The CDR3 region has the DNA TGTGCCAGCAGTGTCCTTCGGACAGGGGCAAACACCGGGGAGCTGTTTTTT.